Listed here are 24 T cell receptor beta chains from one sample, sequenced in a study of T-cell memory formation after mild COVID-19. Each CDR3 protein gets one entry after TCRdb re-called the 5' RACE reads with MiXCR. The sample contains 90,000 to 120,000 distinct CDR3 sequences, about an eighth of which appear only once. Source material: PBMCs or a T cell subset sorted from them (not recorded which). These receptors originate from a man between 18 and 35 years old who had mild COVID-19 (a few samples of this study predate the infection). Cell type and time point are not known.

This clonotype came up many times. The V gene is TRBV6-5, the J gene TRBJ1-1; no clear D gene. The germline gives CDR1 MNHEY, CDR2 SVGAGI. The V end was cut by 2 bases, the J end by 4 bases, with 23 bases between. The CDR3 sequence is 18 residues long. This chain's CDR3 is CASSYHPPGEDWGTEAFF. The CDR3 bases are TGTGCCAGCAGTTACCACCCCCCGGGCGAGGATTGGGGCACTGAAGCTTTCTTT.

The rearrangement links TRBV6-5 to TRBJ1-2, with D uncertain. V lost 4 bases to trimming and J lost 0 bases, with 9 bases between them. The CDR3 spans 14 residues. Germline-derived CDR1 and CDR2 are MNHEY and SVGAGI. CDR3 nucleotides: TGTGCCAGCAGTTGGAGGGCCGCTAACTATGGCTACACCTTC. The encoded protein is CASSWRAANYGYTF.

This clonotype has at least ten counts. V gene TRBV4-1 combines with J gene TRBJ2-1; the D is unclear. The germline V and J ends were trimmed by 2 bases and 3 bases, with 5 bases remaining between them. Germline values: CDR1 MGHRA, CDR2 YSYEKL. This CDR3 spans 13 amino acids. CDR3 in DNA: TGCGCCAGCAGCCAAAGGGACTACAATGAGCAGTTCTTC. It is translated as CASSQRDYNEQFF.

The sample holds a few counts of this clonotype. CDR3 sequence (DNA): TGTGCCATCAGTGAGTCGTCCGAAGCTTTCTTT. Translated: CAISESSEAFF. The chain uses TRBV10-3 and TRBJ1-1; D ambiguous. CDR1 is ENHRY, CDR2 SYGVKD, per germline. CDR3 length: 11 residues. Trimming left V 0 bases short and J 8 bases short, with 4 bases between.

V and J are TRBV19 and TRBJ2-3; a weak D match, TRBD1 (5 bases). Deletions cut 10 bases from V and 0 bases from J, with 17 bases between. Germline lookup yields CDR1 LNHDA and CDR2 SQIVND (reference sequence). The CDR3 spans 15 residues. The DNA of the CDR3 is TGTGCCACAACCCAGGACACGACTAGCACAGATACGCAGTATTTT. Encoded protein: CATTQDTTSTDTQYF.

This clonotype was seen many times. DNA for the CDR3: TGTGCCAGCAGCCCAGGCATCAGGGGGCATGGCTACACCTTC. Translated, it gives CASSPGIRGHGYTF. The V and J genes are TRBV7-8 and TRBJ1-2, with 8 bases fitting TRBD1. CDR3 size: 14 residues. Germline CDR1 and CDR2: SGHVS and FQNEAQ. The J segment lost 6 bases and the V segment lost 5 bases, leaving 8 bases of the junction unmatched. Together with reference TRBV7-8 and TRBJ1-2, the CDR3 gives the full variable domain: GAGVSQSPRYKVAKRGQDVALRCDPISGHVSLFWYQQALGQGPEFLTYFQNEAQLDKSGLPSDRFFAERPEGSVSTLKIQRTQQEDSAVYLCASSPGIRGHGYTFGSGTRLTVV.

The chain uses TRBV5-4 and TRBJ1-1, with D possibly matching TRBD1 (6 bases). The CDR3 sequence is 14 residues long. Germline CDR1 SGHNT, CDR2 YYREEE (reference sequence). Trimming took off 3 bases at V and 4 bases at J, with 13 bases between the two ends. CDR3 sequence (DNA): TGTGCCAGCAGCTCCTCAGGGGCGGGCACTGAAGCTTTCTTT. It is translated as CASSSSGAGTEAFF.

This chain links TRBV6-2 or TRBV6-3 with TRBJ2-1; 8 nucleotides match TRBD2. The junction had 4 bases not matched to a gene; V was cut back by 2 bases and J by 4 bases. Germline-derived CDR1 and CDR2 are MNHEY and SVGEGT. CDR3 length: 15 amino acids. The CDR3 coding sequence is TGTGCCAGCAGTTACGCGACTAGCGCGTACAATGAGCAGTTCTTC. Translation gives CASSYATSAYNEQFF.

This clonotype was picked up many times. V and J are TRBV27 and TRBJ2-1; 7 bases align to TRBD1. This CDR3 is built from 12 residues. J gave up 2 bases and V 8 bases, and 0 bases lay outside the gene matches. Germline CDR1 MNHEY, CDR2 SMNVEV (reference sequence). The CDR3 spells CASGTAYNEQFF. The CDR3 DNA follows: TGTGCCAGCGGGACAGCCTACAATGAGCAGTTCTTC.

In its sample, this clonotype was seen many times. The chain combines TRBV9 with TRBJ2-7, with unresolved D. Germline loops: CDR1 SGDLS, CDR2 YYNGEE. V lost 4 bases to trimming and J lost 3 bases, with 8 bases between them. The CDR3 is made up of 12 amino acids. The CDR3 loop reads CASSTHHYEQYF. CDR3 sequence (DNA): TGTGCCAGCAGCACACACCACTACGAGCAGTACTTC.

V is TRBV12-3 or TRBV12-4 and J is TRBJ2-7; 8 bases match TRBD2. The CDR3 length is 13 residues. The V gene end was trimmed by 6 bases and the J gene end by 3 bases; junction bases not matched to a gene: 4. The CDR3 DNA is TGTGCCAGCAGCCCGGGAGGGATCTACGAGCAGTACTTC. Encoded protein: CASSPGGIYEQYF.

The chain combines TRBV7-9 with TRBJ1-1; no clear D. Germline lookup yields CDR1 SEHNR and CDR2 FQNEAQ (reference sequence). With 1 base removed from V and 1 base from J, the gap between germline ends came to 10 bases. This CDR3 has 15 residues. This CDR3 is CASSLDSRRNTEAFF. In DNA form, the CDR3 reads TGTGCCAGCAGCTTAGATTCCCGGCGGAACACTGAAGCTTTCTTT.

This CDR3 is CASSLGAPRREQFF. In DNA, the CDR3 is TGCGCCAGCAGCTTGGGGGCGCCCCGTCGTGAGCAGTTCTTC. The V and J genes are TRBV5-1 and TRBJ2-1, with no clear D. Germline lookup yields CDR1 SGHRS and CDR2 YFSETQ. The CDR3 contains 14 residues. V was clipped by 0 bases and J by 9 bases, with 13 bases between them.

The chain has TRBV23-1 and TRBJ2-7, with 7 nucleotides matching TRBD1. TRBV23-1 is treated as an ORF (open reading frame) with a function not yet certain. This CDR3 is built from 14 residues. Losses at the gene ends were 4 bases for V and 3 bases for J; bases not matched to a gene: 6. The CDR3 here is CASSRITGDYEQYV. DNA of the CDR3: TGCGCCAGCAGTCGTATAACAGGGGACTACGAGCAGTACGTC.

The sample holds a few counts of this clonotype. The chain recombines TRBV12-3 or TRBV12-4 with TRBJ1-2, with D perhaps TRBD1 (6 bases). V was shortened by 1 base and J by 8 bases, with 20 bases between the two germline ends. The CDR3 totals 16 residues. The CDR3 DNA follows: TGTGCCAGCAGTTTAGAGGCCAGAACAGGGTGGCAAGGCTACACCTTC. It encodes CASSLEARTGWQGYTF.

This clonotype was counted between two and nine times. The genes are TRBV9 and TRBJ1-4; no firm D call. The CDR3 is 15 amino acids. With 0 bases removed from V and 5 bases from J, the gap between germline ends came to 11 bases. Germline assignment: CDR1 SGDLS and CDR2 YYNGEE. The CDR3 spells CASSVDWGMNEKLFF. In nucleotides, the CDR3 is TGTGCCAGCAGCGTAGATTGGGGAATGAATGAAAAACTGTTTTTT. Based on the CDR3 plus reference TRBV9 and TRBJ1-4, the full variable domain is DSGVTQTPKHLITATGQRVTLRCSPRSGDLSVYWYQQSLDQGLQFLIQYYNGEERAKGNILERFSAQQFPDLHSELNLSSLELGDSALYFCASSVDWGMNEKLFFGSGTQLSVL.

The rearrangement joins TRBV6-2 or TRBV6-3 to TRBJ2-1, with 10 bases aligning to TRBD2. The CDR3 spans 18 residues. V was clipped by 9 bases and J by 0 bases; unmatched bases: 14. In germline, CDR1 is MNHEY, CDR2 SVGEGT. CDR3 sequence (DNA): TGTGCCAGTGGTTCTTGGTTAGCGGGGGGCAGCTCCTACAATGAGCAGTTCTTC. Translating it yields CASGSWLAGGSSYNEQFF.

This clonotype showed up just a few times. The chain is built from TRBV10-3 and TRBJ1-4; no clear D gene. Germline V CDR1 and CDR2: ENHRY, SYGVKD. This CDR3 has 15 amino acids. V gave up 0 bases and J gave up 0 bases, with 5 bases separating them. The CDR3 nucleotides read TGTGCCATCAGTGAGTCCCAGACAACTAATGAAAAACTGTTTTTT. Residues: CAISESQTTNEKLFF.

The CDR3 spells CSARDGLAHEQYF. CDR3 nucleotides: TGCAGTGCTAGAGATGGGCTAGCTCACGAGCAGTACTTC. This chain links TRBV20-1 with TRBJ2-7; possibly TRBD2 for D (5 bases). The CDR3 has 13 residues. Deletions cut 0 bases from V and 5 bases from J, with 11 bases between. CDR1 DFQATT and CDR2 SNEGSKA come from the germline V gene (reference sequence).

This clonotype was recorded at least ten times. The chain couples TRBV5-4 to TRBJ1-1; 9 bases fit TRBD1. This CDR3 contains 16 residues. Germline lookup yields CDR1 SGHNT and CDR2 YYREEE (reference sequence). V shed 3 bases and J 5 bases; nucleotides not matched to a gene: 11. CDR3 sequence: CASSSTTPTGGTEAFF. CDR3 DNA: TGTGCCAGCAGCTCCACGACCCCGACAGGGGGGACTGAAGCTTTCTTT.

The CDR3 protein is CASSLSGAQTEKLFF. The CDR3 bases are TGTGCCAGCAGTTTATCTGGGGCCCAGACGGAAAAACTGTTTTTT. This rearrangement joins TRBV27 to TRBJ1-4; possibly TRBD1 for D (5 bases). Germline assignment: CDR1 MNHEY and CDR2 SMNVEV (reference sequence). The length of the CDR3 is 15 residues. Trimming removed 0 bases at V and 8 bases at J, with 13 bases between.

V gene TRBV6-5 combines with J gene TRBJ1-1; weak D call: TRBD1 (5 bases). The CDR3 runs 15 residues. Germline values: CDR1 MNHEY, CDR2 SVGAGI. The germline V and J ends were trimmed by 2 bases and 4 bases, with 14 bases remaining between them. CDR3 residues: CASSYVRGTFTEAFF. CDR3 sequence (DNA): TGTGCCAGCAGTTACGTTCGGGGGACGTTCACTGAAGCTTTCTTT.

The V call is TRBV24-1, the J call TRBJ2-4; 7 bases are a match to TRBD1. V shed 0 bases and J 7 bases; nucleotides not matched to a gene: 11. The CDR3 is 17 residues long. Germline CDR1 and CDR2: KGHDR and SFDVKD. This CDR3 is CATSDLQIGTATNIQYF. The CDR3 DNA follows: TGTGCCACCAGTGATTTGCAAATCGGGACAGCTACGAACATTCAGTACTTC.

The table lists this clonotype with many counts. This chain joins TRBV4-3 and TRBJ1-1; 10 bases align to TRBD1. This CDR3 has 16 amino acids. Germline-derived CDR1 and CDR2 are LGHNA and YSLEER. V was pared by 1 base and J by 6 bases, with 8 bases of the junction left unmatched. The CDR3 region has the DNA TGCGCCAGCAGCCAAGTTCTTGTGGACAGGGGGGCTGAAGCTTTCTTT. Its translation is CASSQVLVDRGAEAFF.